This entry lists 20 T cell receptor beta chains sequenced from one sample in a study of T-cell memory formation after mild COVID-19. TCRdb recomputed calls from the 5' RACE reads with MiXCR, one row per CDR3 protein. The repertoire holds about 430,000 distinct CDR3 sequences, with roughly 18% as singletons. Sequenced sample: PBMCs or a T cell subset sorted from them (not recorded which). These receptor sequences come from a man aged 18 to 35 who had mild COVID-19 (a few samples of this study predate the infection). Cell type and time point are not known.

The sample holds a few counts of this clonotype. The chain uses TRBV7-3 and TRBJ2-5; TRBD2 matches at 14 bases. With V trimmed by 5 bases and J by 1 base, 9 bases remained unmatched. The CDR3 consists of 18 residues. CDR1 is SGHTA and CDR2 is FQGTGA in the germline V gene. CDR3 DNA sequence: TGTGCCAGCAGCCCGGGACTAGCGGGGGCCGGGATCCAAGAGACCCAGTACTTC. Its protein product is CASSPGLAGAGIQETQYF.

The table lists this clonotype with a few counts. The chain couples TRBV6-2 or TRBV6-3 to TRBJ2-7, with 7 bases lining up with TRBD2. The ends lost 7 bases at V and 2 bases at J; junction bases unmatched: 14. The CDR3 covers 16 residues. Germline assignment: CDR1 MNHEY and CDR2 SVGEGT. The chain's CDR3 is CASTPRVAGAAYEQYF. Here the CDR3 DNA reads TGTGCCAGCACCCCACGGGTAGCGGGTGCCGCCTACGAGCAGTACTTC.

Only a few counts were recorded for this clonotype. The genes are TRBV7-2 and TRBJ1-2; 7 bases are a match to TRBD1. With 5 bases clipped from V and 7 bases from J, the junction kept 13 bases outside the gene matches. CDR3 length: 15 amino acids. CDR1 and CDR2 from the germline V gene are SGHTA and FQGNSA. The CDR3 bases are TGTGCCAGCAGCCGGGGGGACAGCTTAGGGAGTGGCTACACCTTC. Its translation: CASSRGDSLGSGYTF.

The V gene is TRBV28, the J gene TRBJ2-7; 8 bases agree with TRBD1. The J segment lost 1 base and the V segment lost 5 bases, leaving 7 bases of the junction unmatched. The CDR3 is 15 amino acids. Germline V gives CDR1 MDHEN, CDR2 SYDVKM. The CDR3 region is CASSLSGTGSYEQYF. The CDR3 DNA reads TGTGCCAGCAGTCTGTCCGGGACAGGATCCTACGAGCAGTACTTC.

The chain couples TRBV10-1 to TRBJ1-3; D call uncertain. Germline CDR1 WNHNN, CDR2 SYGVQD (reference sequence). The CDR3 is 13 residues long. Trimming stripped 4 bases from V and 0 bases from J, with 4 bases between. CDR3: CASSGGSGNTIYF. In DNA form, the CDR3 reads TGCGCCAGCAGTGGTGGCTCTGGAAACACCATATATTTT.

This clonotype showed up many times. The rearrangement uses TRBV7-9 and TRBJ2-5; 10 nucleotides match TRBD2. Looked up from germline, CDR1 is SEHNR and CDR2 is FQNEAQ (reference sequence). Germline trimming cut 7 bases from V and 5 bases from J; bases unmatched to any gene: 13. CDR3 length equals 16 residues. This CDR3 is CASMAGERGGRETQYF. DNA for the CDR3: TGTGCCAGCATGGCGGGCGAGCGGGGGGGCCGGGAGACCCAGTACTTC.

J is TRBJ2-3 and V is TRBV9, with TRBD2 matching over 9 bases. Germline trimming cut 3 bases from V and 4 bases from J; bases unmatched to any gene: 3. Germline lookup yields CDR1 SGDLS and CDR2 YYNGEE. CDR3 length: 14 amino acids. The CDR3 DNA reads TGTGCCAGCAGCGGTAGCGGGGGAGCAGATACGCAGTATTTT. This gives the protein CASSGSGGADTQYF. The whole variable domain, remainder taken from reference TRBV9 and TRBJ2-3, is DSGVTQTPKHLITATGQRVTLRCSPRSGDLSVYWYQQSLDQGLQFLIQYYNGEERAKGNILERFSAQQFPDLHSELNLSSLELGDSALYFCASSGSGGADTQYFGPGTRLTVL.

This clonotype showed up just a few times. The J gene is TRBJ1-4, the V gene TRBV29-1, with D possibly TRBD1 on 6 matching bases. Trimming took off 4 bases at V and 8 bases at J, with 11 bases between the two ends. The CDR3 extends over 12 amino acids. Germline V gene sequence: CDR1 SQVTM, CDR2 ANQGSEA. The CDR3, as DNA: TGCAGCGTTGGAGGGGGAAAGGAAAAACTGTTTTTT. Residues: CSVGGGKEKLFF.

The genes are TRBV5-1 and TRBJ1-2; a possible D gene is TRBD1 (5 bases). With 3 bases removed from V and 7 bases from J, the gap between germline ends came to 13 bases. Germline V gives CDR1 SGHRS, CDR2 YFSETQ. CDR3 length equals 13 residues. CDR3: CASSSLLGPGYTF. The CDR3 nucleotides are TGCGCCAGCAGCTCCCTCCTGGGGCCTGGCTACACCTTC. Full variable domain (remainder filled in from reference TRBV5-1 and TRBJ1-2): KAGVTQTPRYLIKTRGQQVTLSCSPISGHRSVSWYQQTPGQGLQFLFEYFSETQRNKGNFPGRFSGRQFSNSRSEMNVSTLELGDSALYLCASSSLLGPGYTFGSGTRLTVV.

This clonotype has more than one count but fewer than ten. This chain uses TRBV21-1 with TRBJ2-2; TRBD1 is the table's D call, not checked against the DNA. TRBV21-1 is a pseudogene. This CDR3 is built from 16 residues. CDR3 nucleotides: TGTGCCAGCAGCAAACTCCCCGGGAAGAACACCGGGGAGCTGTTTTTT. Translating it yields CASSKLPGKNTGELFF.

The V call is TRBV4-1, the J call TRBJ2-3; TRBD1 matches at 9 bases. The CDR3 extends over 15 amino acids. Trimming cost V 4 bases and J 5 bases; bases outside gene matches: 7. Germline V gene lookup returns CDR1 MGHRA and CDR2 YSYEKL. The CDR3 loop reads CASSRPGQGRDTQYF. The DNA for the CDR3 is TGCGCCAGCAGCCGGCCGGGACAGGGTAGAGATACGCAGTATTTT.

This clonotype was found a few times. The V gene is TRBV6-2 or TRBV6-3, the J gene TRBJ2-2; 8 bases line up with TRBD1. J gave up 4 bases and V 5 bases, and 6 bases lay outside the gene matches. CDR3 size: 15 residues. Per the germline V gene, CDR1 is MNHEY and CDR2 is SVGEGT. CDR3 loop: CASSTDREGTGELFF. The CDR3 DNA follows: TGTGCCAGCAGTACGGACAGGGAAGGCACCGGGGAGCTGTTTTTT.

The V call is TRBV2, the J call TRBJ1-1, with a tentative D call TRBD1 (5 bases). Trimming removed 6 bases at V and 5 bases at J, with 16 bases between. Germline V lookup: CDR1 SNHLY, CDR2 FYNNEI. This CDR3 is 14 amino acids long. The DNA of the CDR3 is TGTGCCAGCAGCCACCCGGGGGAAGGAACTGAAGCTTTCTTT. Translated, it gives CASSHPGEGTEAFF.

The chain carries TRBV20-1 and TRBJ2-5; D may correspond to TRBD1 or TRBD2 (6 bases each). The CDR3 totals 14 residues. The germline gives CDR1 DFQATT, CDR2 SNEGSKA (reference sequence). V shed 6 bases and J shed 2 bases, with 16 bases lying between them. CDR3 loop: CSAGGGLAQETQYF. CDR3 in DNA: TGCAGTGCCGGAGGGGGACTGGCACAAGAGACCCAGTACTTC.

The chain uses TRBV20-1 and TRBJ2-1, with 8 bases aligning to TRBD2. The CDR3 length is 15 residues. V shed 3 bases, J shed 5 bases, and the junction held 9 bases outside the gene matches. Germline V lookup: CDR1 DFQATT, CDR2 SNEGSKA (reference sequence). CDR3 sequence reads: CSARFPLAGHNEQFF. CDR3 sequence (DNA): TGCAGTGCTAGGTTCCCCCTAGCGGGCCACAATGAGCAGTTCTTC.

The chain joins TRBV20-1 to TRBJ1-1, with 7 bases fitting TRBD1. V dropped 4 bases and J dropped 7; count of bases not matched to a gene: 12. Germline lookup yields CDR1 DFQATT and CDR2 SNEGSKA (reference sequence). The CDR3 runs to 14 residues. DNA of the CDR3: TGCAGTGCTAAAATCCTCCGGGACAGTTTTGAAGCTTTCTTT. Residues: CSAKILRDSFEAFF.

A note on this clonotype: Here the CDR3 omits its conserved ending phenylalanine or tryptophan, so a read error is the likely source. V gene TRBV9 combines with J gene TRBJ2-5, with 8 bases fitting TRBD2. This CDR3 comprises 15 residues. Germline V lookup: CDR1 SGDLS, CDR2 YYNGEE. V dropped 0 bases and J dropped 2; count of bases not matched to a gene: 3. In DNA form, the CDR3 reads TGTGCCAGCAGCGTAGTCTCTAGCGGGCAAGAGACCCAGTACTTA. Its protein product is CASSVVSSGQETQYL.

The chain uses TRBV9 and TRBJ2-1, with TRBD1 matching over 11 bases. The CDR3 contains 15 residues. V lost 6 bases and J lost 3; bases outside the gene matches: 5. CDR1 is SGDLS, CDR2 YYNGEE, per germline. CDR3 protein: CASNRDRGGYNEQFF. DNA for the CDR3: TGTGCCAGCAATCGGGACAGGGGGGGCTACAATGAGCAGTTCTTC.

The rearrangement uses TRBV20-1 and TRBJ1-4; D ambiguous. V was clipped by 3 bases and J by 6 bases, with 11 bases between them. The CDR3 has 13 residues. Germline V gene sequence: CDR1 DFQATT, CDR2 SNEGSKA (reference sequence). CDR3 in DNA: TGCAGTGCTAGGTTAGCCGTGGATGAAAAACTGTTTTTT. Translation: CSARLAVDEKLFF.

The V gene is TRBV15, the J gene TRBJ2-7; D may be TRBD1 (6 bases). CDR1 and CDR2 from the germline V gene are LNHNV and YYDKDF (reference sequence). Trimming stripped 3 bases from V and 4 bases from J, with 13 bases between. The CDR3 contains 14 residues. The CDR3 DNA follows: TGTGCCACCAGCAGTAGACAGGCCCTATACGAGCAGTACGTC. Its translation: CATSSRQALYEQYV.